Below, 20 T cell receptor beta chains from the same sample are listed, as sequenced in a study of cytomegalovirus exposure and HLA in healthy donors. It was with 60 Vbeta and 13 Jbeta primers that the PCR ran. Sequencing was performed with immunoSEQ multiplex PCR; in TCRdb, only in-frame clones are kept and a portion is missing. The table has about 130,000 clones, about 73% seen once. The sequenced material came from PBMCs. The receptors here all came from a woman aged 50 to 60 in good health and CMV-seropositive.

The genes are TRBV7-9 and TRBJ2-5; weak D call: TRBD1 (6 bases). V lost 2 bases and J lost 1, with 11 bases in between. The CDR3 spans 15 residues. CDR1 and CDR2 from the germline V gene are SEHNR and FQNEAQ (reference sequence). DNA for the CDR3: TGTGCCAGCAGCTTAAGGGGGAGCAGCCAAGAGACCCAGTACTTC. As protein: CASSLRGSSQETQYF.

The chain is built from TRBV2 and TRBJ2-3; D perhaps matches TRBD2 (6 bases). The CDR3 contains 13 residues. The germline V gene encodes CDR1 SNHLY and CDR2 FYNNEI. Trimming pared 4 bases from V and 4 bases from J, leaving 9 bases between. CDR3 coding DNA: TGTGCCAGCAGTGGGGAGGACCCAGATACGCAGTATTTT. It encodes CASSGEDPDTQYF.

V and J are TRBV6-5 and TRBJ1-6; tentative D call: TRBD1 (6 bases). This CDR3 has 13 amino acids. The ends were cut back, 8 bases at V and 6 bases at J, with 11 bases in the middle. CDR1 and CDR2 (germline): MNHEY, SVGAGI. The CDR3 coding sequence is TGTGCCAGCCGCGACAGGAGTAATTCACCCCTCCACTTT. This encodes CASRDRSNSPLHF.

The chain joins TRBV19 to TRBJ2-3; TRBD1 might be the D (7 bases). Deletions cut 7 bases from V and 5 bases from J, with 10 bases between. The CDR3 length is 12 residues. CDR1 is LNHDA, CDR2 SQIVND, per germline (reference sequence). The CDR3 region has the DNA TGTGCCAGTAATCAGGGGGGAGATACGCAGTATTTT. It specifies CASNQGGDTQYF.

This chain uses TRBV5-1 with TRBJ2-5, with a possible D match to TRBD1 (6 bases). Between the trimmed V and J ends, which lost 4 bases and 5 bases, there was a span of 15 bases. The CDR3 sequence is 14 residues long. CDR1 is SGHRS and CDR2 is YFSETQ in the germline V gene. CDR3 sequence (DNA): TGCGCCAGCAGCGGGGACACGGGGTCGGAGACCCAGTACTTC. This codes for CASSGDTGSETQYF. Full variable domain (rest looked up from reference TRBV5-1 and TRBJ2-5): KAGVTQTPRYLIKTRGQQVTLSCSPISGHRSVSWYQQTPGQGLQFLFEYFSETQRNKGNFPGRFSGRQFSNSRSEMNVSTLELGDSALYLCASSGDTGSETQYFGPGTRLLVL.

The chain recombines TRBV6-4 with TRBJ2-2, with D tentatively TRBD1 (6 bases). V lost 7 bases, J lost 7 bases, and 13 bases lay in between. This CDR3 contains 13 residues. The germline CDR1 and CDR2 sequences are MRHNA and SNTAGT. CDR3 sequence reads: CASTSEQGGELFF. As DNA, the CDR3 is TGTGCCAGCACTTCGGAACAGGGCGGGGAGCTGTTTTTT.

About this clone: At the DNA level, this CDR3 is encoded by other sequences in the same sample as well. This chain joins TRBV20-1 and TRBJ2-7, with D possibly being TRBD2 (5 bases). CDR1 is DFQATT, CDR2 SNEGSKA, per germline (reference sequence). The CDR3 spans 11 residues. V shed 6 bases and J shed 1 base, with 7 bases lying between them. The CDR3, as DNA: TGCAGTGCACGGGGTTCCTACGAGCAGTACTTC. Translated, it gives CSARGSYEQYF.

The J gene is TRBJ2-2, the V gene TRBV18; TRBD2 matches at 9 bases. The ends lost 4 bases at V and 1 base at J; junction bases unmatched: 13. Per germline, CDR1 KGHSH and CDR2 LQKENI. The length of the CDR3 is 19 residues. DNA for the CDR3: TGTGCCAGCTCACTTACCACAATTAGCGGGGGACTGAACACCGGGGAGCTGTTTTTT. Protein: CASSLTTISGGLNTGELFF.

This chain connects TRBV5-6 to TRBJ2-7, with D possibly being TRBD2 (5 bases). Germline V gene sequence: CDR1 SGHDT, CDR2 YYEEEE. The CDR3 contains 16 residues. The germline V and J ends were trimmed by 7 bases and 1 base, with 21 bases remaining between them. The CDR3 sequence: CASLARENWTSYEQYF. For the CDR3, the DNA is TGTGCCAGCCTAGCAAGGGAGAACTGGACTTCCTACGAGCAGTACTTC.

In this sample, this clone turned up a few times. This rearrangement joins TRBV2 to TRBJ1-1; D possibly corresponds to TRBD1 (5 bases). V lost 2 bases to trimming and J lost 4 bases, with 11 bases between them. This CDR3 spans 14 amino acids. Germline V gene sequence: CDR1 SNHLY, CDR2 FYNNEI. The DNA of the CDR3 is TGTGCCAGCAGTGAATATCTAAGGGGCACTGAAGCTTTCTTT. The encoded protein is CASSEYLRGTEAFF. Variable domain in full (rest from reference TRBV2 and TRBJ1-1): EPEVTQTPSHQVTQMGQEVILRCVPISNHLYFYWYRQILGQKVEFLVSFYNNEISEKSEIFDDQFSVERPDGSNFTLKIRSTKLEDSAMYFCASSEYLRGTEAFFGQGTRLTVV.

For the CDR3, the DNA is TGCGCCAGCAGCCCGGGGTTAGCGGGGACTTCAGATACGCAGTATTTT. This sequence encodes CASSPGLAGTSDTQYF. The chain uses TRBV5-1 and TRBJ2-3; 8 nucleotides align to TRBD2. The CDR3 loop spans 16 amino acids. CDR1 is SGHRS and CDR2 is YFSETQ in the germline V gene. V lost 4 bases and J lost 4; bases outside the gene matches: 11.

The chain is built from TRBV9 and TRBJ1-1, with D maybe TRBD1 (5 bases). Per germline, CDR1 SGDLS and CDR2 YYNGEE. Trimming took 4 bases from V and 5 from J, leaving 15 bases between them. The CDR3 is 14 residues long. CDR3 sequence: CASSLVQDWTEAFF. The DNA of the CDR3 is TGTGCCAGCAGCTTAGTACAGGATTGGACTGAAGCTTTCTTT.

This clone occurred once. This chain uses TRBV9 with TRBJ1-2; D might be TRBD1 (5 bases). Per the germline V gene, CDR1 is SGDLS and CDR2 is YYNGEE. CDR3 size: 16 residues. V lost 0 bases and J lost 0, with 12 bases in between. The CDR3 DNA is TGTGCCAGCAGCGTAGAGTGGGGGGAAACTAACTATGGCTACACCTTC. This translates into CASSVEWGETNYGYTF.

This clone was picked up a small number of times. The CDR3 coding sequence is TGCGCCAGCAGCCAAGCATACCCGGGCGAGGGGGTGCCCCAGCATTTT. It specifies CASSQAYPGEGVPQHF. The chain employs TRBV4-3 and TRBJ1-5; tentatively, D is TRBD1 (6 bases). Germline CDR1 and CDR2: LGHNA and YSLEER. The CDR3 sequence is 16 residues long. Trimming left V 1 base short and J 9 bases short, with 19 bases between.

Here the CDR3 reads CATSRDFGTAYSNQPQHF. CDR3 nucleotide sequence: TGTGCCACCAGCAGAGATTTCGGGACAGCTTATAGCAATCAGCCCCAGCATTTT. The J gene is TRBJ1-5, the V gene TRBV15, with 7 bases identical to TRBD1. The CDR3 is made up of 18 amino acids. V shed 0 bases and J 0 bases; nucleotides not matched to a gene: 8. Per the germline V gene, CDR1 is LNHNV and CDR2 is YYDKDF (reference sequence). The full variable domain, its missing parts supplied by reference TRBV15 and TRBJ1-5, is DAMVIQNPRYQVTQFGKPVTLSCSQTLNHNVMYWYQQKSSQAPKLLFHYYDKDFNNEADTPDNFQSRRPNTSFCFLDIRSPGLGDTAMYLCATSRDFGTAYSNQPQHFGDGTRLSIL.

CDR3 nucleotide sequence: TGTGCCGGGCCGGGATTCCAGCAGCCCCAGCATTTT. This translates into CAGPGFQQPQHF. The rearrangement joins TRBV9 to TRBJ1-5; D unresolved. Germline V lookup: CDR1 SGDLS, CDR2 YYNGEE. Trimming removed 10 bases from V and 7 bases from J, with 15 bases in between. CDR3 size: 12 residues.

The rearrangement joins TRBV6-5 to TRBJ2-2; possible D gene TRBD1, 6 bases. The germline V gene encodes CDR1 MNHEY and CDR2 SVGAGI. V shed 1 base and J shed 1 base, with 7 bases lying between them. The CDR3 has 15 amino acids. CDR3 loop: CASSYYRVNTGELFF. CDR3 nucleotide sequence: TGTGCCAGCAGTTACTACAGGGTGAACACCGGGGAGCTGTTTTTT.

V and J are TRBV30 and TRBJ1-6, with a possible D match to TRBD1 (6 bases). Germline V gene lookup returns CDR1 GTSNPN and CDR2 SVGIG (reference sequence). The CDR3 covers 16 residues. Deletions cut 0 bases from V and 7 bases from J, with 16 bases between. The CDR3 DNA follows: TGTGCCTGGAGTGTAGGGTACAGGGACGGGAATTCACCCCTCCACTTT. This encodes CAWSVGYRDGNSPLHF. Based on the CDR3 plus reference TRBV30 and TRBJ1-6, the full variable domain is SQTIHQWPATLVQPVGSPLSLECTVEGTSNPNLYWYRQAAGRGLQLLFYSVGIGQISSEVPQNLSASRPQDRQFILSSKKLLLSDSGFYLCAWSVGYRDGNSPLHFGNGTRLTVT.

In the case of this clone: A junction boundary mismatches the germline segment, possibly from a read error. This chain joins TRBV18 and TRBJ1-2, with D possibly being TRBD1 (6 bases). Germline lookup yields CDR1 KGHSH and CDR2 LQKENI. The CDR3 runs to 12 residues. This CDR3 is CASSAGEYGYPF. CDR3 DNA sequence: TGTGCCAGCTCGGCAGGGGAGTATGGCTACCCCTTC.

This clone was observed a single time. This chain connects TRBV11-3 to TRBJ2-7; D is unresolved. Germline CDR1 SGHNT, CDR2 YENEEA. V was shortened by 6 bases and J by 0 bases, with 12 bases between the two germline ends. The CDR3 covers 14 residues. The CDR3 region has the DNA TGTGCCAGCAGAGATACATCAGGCTCCTACGAGCAGTACTTC. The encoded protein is CASRDTSGSYEQYF.